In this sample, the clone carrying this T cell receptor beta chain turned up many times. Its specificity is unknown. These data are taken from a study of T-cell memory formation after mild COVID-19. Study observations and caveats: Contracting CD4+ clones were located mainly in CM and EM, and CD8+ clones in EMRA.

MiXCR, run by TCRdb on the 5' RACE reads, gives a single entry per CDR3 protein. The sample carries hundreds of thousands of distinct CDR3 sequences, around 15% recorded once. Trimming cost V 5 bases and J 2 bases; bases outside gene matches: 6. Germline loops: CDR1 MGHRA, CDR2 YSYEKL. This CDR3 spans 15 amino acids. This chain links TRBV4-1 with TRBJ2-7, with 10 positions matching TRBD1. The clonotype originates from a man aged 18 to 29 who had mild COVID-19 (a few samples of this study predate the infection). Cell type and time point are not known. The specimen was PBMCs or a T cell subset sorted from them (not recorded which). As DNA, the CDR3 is TGCGCCAGCAGCAAACGGGACAGGGGAGCCTACGAGCAGTACGTC. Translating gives CASSKRDRGAYEQYV.